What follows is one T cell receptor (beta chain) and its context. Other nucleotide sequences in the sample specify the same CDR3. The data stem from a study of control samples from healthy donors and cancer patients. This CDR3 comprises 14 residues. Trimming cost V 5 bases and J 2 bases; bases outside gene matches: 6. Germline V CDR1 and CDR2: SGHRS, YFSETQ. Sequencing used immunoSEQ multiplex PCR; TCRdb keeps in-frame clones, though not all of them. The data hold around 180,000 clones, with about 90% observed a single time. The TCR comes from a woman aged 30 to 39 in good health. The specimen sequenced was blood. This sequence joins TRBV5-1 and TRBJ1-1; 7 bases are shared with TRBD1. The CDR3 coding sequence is TGCGCCAGCAGTCCGGGACAGACAAACACTGAAGCTTTCTTT. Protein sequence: CASSPGQTNTEAFF.